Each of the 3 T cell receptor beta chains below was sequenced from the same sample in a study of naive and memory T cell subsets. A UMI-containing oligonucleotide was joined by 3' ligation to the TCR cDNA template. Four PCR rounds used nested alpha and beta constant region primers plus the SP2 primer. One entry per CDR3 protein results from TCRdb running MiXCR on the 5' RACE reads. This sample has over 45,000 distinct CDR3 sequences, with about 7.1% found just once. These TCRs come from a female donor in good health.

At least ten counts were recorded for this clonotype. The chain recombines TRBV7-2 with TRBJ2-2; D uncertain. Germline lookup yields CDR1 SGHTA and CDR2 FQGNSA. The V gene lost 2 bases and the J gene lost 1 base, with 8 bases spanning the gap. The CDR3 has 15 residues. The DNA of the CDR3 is TGTGCCAGCAGCTTATTTAAGGGGAACACCGGGGAGCTGTTTTTT. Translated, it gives CASSLFKGNTGELFF.

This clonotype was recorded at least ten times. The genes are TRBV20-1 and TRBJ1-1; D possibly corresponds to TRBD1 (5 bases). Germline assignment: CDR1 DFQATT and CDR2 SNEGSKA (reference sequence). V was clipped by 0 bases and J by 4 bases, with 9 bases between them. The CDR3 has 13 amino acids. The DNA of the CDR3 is TGCAGTGCTAGAGATATCGGGGGCACTGAAGCTTTCTTT. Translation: CSARDIGGTEAFF.

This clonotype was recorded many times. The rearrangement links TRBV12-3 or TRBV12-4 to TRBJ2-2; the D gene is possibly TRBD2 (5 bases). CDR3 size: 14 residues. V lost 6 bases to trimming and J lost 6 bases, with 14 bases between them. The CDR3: CASSRTGFAGELFF. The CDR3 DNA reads TGTGCCAGCAGCCGAACGGGATTTGCCGGGGAGCTGTTTTTT.